This is a list of T cell receptor beta chains from one sample in a study. TCRdb redid the calling of the RT-PCR reads with MiXCR, one entry per CDR3 protein. This table has hundreds of thousands of distinct CDR3 sequences, 12% to 15% appearing once. Sequenced input: memory CD4+ T cells from blood. These receptors all stem from a female donor in good health, serving as a healthy control. Both conserved end residues are part of each CDR3. A D gene is named only where the DNA matches it firmly. Where a row states a size, it is once, few, many or the class of an expanded clone; other rows omit it.

j_gene,d_gene,v_gene,abundance,CDR3nt,CDR3aa
TRBJ2-3,TRBD2,TRBV3-1,NA,TGTGCCAGCAGCCAAGTATTCTGGGCTAGCGGGAAGGTGGGCACAGATACGCAGTATTTT,CASSQVFWASGKVGTDTQYF
TRBJ2-7,NA,TRBV12-3/TRBV12-4,many,TGTGCCAGCAGTTTAAGGCAGGACTCCTACGAGCAGTACTTC,CASSLRQDSYEQYF
TRBJ1-1,TRBD1,TRBV20-1,many,TGCAGTGCTAGGGACGCCGGGACAGGGATGAACACTGAAGCTTTCTTT,CSARDAGTGMNTEAFF
TRBJ2-4,TRBD2,TRBV5-1,NA,TGCGCCAGCAGCCCCTCGGGGGGTGGCATTCAGTACTTC,CASSPSGGGIQYF
TRBJ2-1,NA,TRBV20-1,few,TGCAGTGCTAGCACCGGGACCTACAATGAGCAGTTCTTC,CSASTGTYNEQFF
TRBJ1-1,NA,TRBV12-3/TRBV12-4,NA,TGTGCCAGCGGAGAGAGGGAAACTGAAGCTTTCTTT,CASGERETEAFF
TRBJ2-1,NA,TRBV7-2,many,TGTGCCAGCAGCTCTTACTACTACAATGAGCAGTTCTTC,CASSSYYYNEQFF
TRBJ2-1,TRBD1,TRBV30,NA,TGTGCCTTGCCCAGAGGGGACAGGGGGCACCGGGAGCAGTTCTTC,CALPRGDRGHREQFF
TRBJ1-2,TRBD1,TRBV7-6,many,TGTGCCAGCAGCTATGGACAGGGGGACGGCTACACCTTC,CASSYGQGDGYTF
TRBJ2-1,TRBD1,TRBV10-3,NA,TGTGCCATCAGCGCTGACAGGGGCGGCAATGAGCAGTTCTTC,CAISADRGGNEQFF
TRBJ2-7,TRBD1,TRBV28,few,TGTGCCAGCAGTTCCGCCGGGACAGGGGGGCACGAGCAGTACTTC,CASSSAGTGGHEQYF
TRBJ2-3,NA,TRBV5-1,many,TGCGCCAGCAGCTTACTAGCTCCCAGCACAGATACGCAGTATTTT,CASSLLAPSTDTQYF
TRBJ2-1,NA,TRBV11-2,few,TGTGCCAGCAGCTTCCCCGGCCAGAGAACGTTCTTC,CASSFPGQRTFF
TRBJ1-1,TRBD1,TRBV12-3/TRBV12-4,few,TGTGCCAGCGTACTGGGACAGCCGAACACTGAAGCTTTCTTT,CASVLGQPNTEAFF
TRBJ2-5,TRBD2,TRBV5-8,NA,TGTGCCAGCAGCGCGGGGACTAGCGGGGAAGAGACCCAGTACTTC,CASSAGTSGEETQYF
TRBJ1-2,TRBD1,TRBV10-3,NA,TGTGCCATCAGTGACCAAGGACAGGGGAGCTATGGCTACACCTTC,CAISDQGQGSYGYTF
TRBJ1-1,NA,TRBV20-1,few,TGCAGTGCTCGGGGCACTGAAGCTTTCTTT,CSARGTEAFF
TRBJ1-1,TRBD1,TRBV28,few,TGTGCCAGCAGTTTATTGGGGACAGCCCGCGCAGGCACTGAAGCTTTCTTT,CASSLLGTARAGTEAFF
TRBJ1-2,NA,TRBV28,NA,TGTGCCAGCAAATCATGGACATCGGTCTATGGCTACACCTTC,CASKSWTSVYGYTF
TRBJ2-2,NA,TRBV5-1,NA,TGCGCCAGCAGCTTGAGCAAGGACAGTTTGAACACCGGGGAGCTGTTTTTT,CASSLSKDSLNTGELFF
TRBJ1-6,NA,TRBV6-5,NA,TGTGCCAGCAGTACAGGGTTTAGTTCACCCCTCCACTTT,CASSTGFSSPLHF
TRBJ2-4,NA,TRBV28,few,TGTGCCAGCCGCTCAGGGGAAGCCAAAAACATTCAGTACTTC,CASRSGEAKNIQYF
TRBJ1-1,NA,TRBV7-2,NA,TGTGCCAGCAGCAACACTGAAGCTTTCTTT,CASSNTEAFF
TRBJ2-2,TRBD2,TRBV9,NA,TGTGCCAGCAACCGGGACTATGGCACCGGGGAGCTGTTTTTT,CASNRDYGTGELFF
TRBJ2-1,TRBD2,TRBV7-3,many,TGTGCCAGCAGCGCCAGAGCGGGGGAGGGGTACAATGAGCAGTTCTTC,CASSARAGEGYNEQFF
TRBJ1-6,NA,TRBV6-2/TRBV6-3,NA,TGTGCCAGCAAATATCTGGGGGATTCACCCCTCCACTTT,CASKYLGDSPLHF
TRBJ2-1,NA,TRBV5-6,many,TGTGCCAGCAGCCCCGGACGGTCGGGTGAGCAGTTCTTC,CASSPGRSGEQFF
TRBJ2-3,TRBD2,TRBV20-1,few,TGCGGAGTAGCGGGAGGGCCTCCAGATACGCAGTATTTT,CGVAGGPPDTQYF
TRBJ2-5,NA,TRBV18,few,TGTGCCAGCTCACCAATTAAGGGAGGCGAAGAGACCCAGTACTTC,CASSPIKGGEETQYF
TRBJ2-2,TRBD1,TRBV29-1,few,TGCAGCGTCGGGGCCCCGGGACAGTCGACCGGGGAGCTGTTTTTT,CSVGAPGQSTGELFF
TRBJ1-2,NA,TRBV7-2,NA,TGTGCCAGCAGCGAGGGGGGGGTCGGCTATGGCTACACCTTC,CASSEGGVGYGYTF
TRBJ1-4,NA,TRBV5-5,many,TGTGCCAGCAGCTCGAATCCTGCAACTAATGAAAAACTGTTTTTT,CASSSNPATNEKLFF
TRBJ2-5,NA,TRBV20-1,NA,TGCAGTGCTAGAGACCCCTTGGACAGAGGGGAGACCCAGTACTTC,CSARDPLDRGETQYF
TRBJ1-2,NA,TRBV4-2,NA,TGTGCCAGCAGCCAAGAAATCAACAGGGACTATGGCTACACCTTC,CASSQEINRDYGYTF
TRBJ2-1,TRBD2,TRBV3-1,NA,TGTGCCAGCAGCCCAAGGGAAGCGGGAGCGGGTGAGCAGTTCTTC,CASSPREAGAGEQFF
TRBJ2-3,TRBD2,TRBV7-6,NA,TGTGCCAGCAGCTTATTGGCTAGCGGGAGGGCCACAGATACGCAGTATTTT,CASSLLASGRATDTQYF
TRBJ2-3,NA,TRBV7-9,few,TGTGCCAGCAGCTTGGGGACGAATTCGCAGTATTTT,CASSLGTNSQYF
TRBJ2-5,TRBD1,TRBV25-1,NA,TGTGCCAGCAGTGAACTAGGACAGGGGATCCATAAACAAGAGACCCAGTACTTC,CASSELGQGIHKQETQYF
TRBJ2-4,TRBD1,TRBV20-1,many,TGCAGTGCTGTCCAACCACAGGGGGCGAAAAACATTCAGTACTTC,CSAVQPQGAKNIQYF
TRBJ2-2,TRBD2,TRBV7-3,few,TGTGCCAGCAGCTTAATGGCTAGCGGGAGGTTCACCGGGGAGCTGTTTTTT,CASSLMASGRFTGELFF
TRBJ2-2,NA,TRBV6-6,NA,TGTGCCAGCAGGGCAGGGTTCACCGGGGAGCTGTTTTTT,CASRAGFTGELFF
TRBJ2-1,TRBD1,TRBV24-1,many,TGTGCCACCAGTGATTCCAGGACAGGCTATAATGAGCAGTTCTTC,CATSDSRTGYNEQFF
TRBJ1-1,NA,TRBV12-3/TRBV12-4,few,TGTGCCAGCATTGGTTTGCAGGACACTGAAGCTTTCTTT,CASIGLQDTEAFF
TRBJ2-1,NA,TRBV12-3/TRBV12-4,NA,TGTGCCAGCAGCAATATCCATAGCGGAAGCTCCTACAATGAGCAGTTCTTC,CASSNIHSGSSYNEQFF
TRBJ2-5,TRBD1,TRBV29-1,many,TGCAGCGTTGAGTCAGGGGGCACGGAGACCCAGTACTTC,CSVESGGTETQYF
TRBJ2-3,NA,TRBV18,NA,TGTGCCAGCTCACGGGCGTCAAACACAGATACGCAGTATTTT,CASSRASNTDTQYF
TRBJ2-2,NA,TRBV28,NA,TGTGCCAGCAGTTGGCGCCTCGGGACTCAGGGGACCGGGGAGCTGTTTTTT,CASSWRLGTQGTGELFF
TRBJ1-1,NA,TRBV7-2,few,TGTGCCAGCAGCTTAGTAGGCTGGGACACTGAAGCTTTCTTT,CASSLVGWDTEAFF
TRBJ2-3,TRBD1,TRBV7-8,NA,TGTGCCAGCAGCTTAGCGCAAGGGACAGGGACCACAGATACGCAGTATTTT,CASSLAQGTGTTDTQYF
TRBJ2-2,NA,TRBV2,NA,TGTGCCAGCAGCTACGCAGGGGCCGGGGAGCTGTTTTTT,CASSYAGAGELFF
TRBJ2-3,TRBD2,TRBV20-1,few,TGCAGTGGGGGAATTGGACTAGCGCGCACAGATACGCAGTATTTT,CSGGIGLARTDTQYF
TRBJ1-5,TRBD1,TRBV18,NA,TGTGCCAGCTCACCACCGCAGGGGGACATCAATCAGCCCCAGCATTTT,CASSPPQGDINQPQHF
TRBJ2-5,NA,TRBV30,once,TGTGCCTGGAGTGTACAGGGACGGGAGACCCAGTACTTC,CAWSVQGRETQYF